The 11 T cell receptor beta chains below all came from one sample that was sequenced in a study of blood T cell repertoires in COVID-19. The data were produced by immunoSEQ multiplex PCR, yet TCRdb's version contains in-frame clones alone and is incomplete. The repertoire holds fewer than 250,000 clones, 92% seen once, with more than 0.95% in the top ten. Sequenced input: peripheral blood. The receptors here all came from a man aged 30 to 39 with acute or convalescent COVID-19.

The V call is TRBV27, the J call TRBJ1-5; tentatively, D is TRBD1 (5 bases). The V gene lost 2 bases and the J gene lost 7 bases, with 12 bases spanning the gap. Germline values: CDR1 MNHEY, CDR2 SMNVEV (reference sequence). The CDR3 contains 14 residues. CDR3 bases: TGTGCCAGCAGTTTAGGGACTGCGCGGCAGCCCCAGCATTTT. This sequence encodes CASSLGTARQPQHF.

The chain carries TRBV5-1 and TRBJ1-4, with 7 bases matching TRBD1. V gave up 3 bases and J gave up 14 bases; unmatched junction bases: 19. Germline values: CDR1 SGHRS, CDR2 YFSETQ. The CDR3 loop spans 16 amino acids. Written as DNA, the CDR3 is TGCGCCAGCAGCTCGCAAACCACCGAATCAGGGGGGCGGCTGTTTTTT. It yields the protein CASSSQTTESGGRLFF.

The chain joins TRBV6-5 to TRBJ1-5; D remains ambiguous. Trimming stripped 4 bases from V and 9 bases from J, with 19 bases between. CDR3 length equals 15 residues. Germline loops: CDR1 MNHEY, CDR2 SVGAGI. For the CDR3, the DNA is TGTGCCAGCAGTTCCCGACACCGGGGTCTGTCGCCCCAGCATTTT. It is translated as CASSSRHRGLSPQHF.

The gene calls are TRBV28 and TRBJ1-6, with 9 bases lining up with TRBD1. Losses at the gene ends were 8 bases for V and 9 bases for J; bases not matched to a gene: 11. Per the germline V gene, CDR1 is MDHEN and CDR2 is SYDVKM. CDR3 length equals 15 residues. The CDR3 coding sequence is TGTGCCAGCGCCTCTGGACAGGGGAGAATTTCACCCCTCCACTTT. It yields the protein CASASGQGRISPLHF.

The gene calls are TRBV27 and TRBJ1-6; weak D call: TRBD1 (5 bases). V lost 4 bases, J lost 1 base, and 11 bases lay in between. Per the germline V gene, CDR1 is MNHEY and CDR2 is SMNVEV (reference sequence). This CDR3 comprises 16 residues. CDR3 in amino acids: CASSSGRVSYNSPLHF. In nucleotides, the CDR3 is TGTGCCAGCAGTTCCGGCAGGGTATCCTATAATTCACCCCTCCACTTT.

This chain's CDR3 is CASSLAGGSFADTQYF. In nucleotides, the CDR3 is TGTGCCAGCAGCTTAGCTGGGGGGAGTTTCGCAGATACGCAGTATTTT. The V and J genes are TRBV7-8 and TRBJ2-3, with D possibly matching TRBD2 (6 bases). Trimming removed 0 bases at V and 4 bases at J, with 14 bases between. The CDR3 runs to 16 residues. The germline CDR1 and CDR2 sequences are SGHVS and FQNEAQ.

V gene TRBV19 combines with J gene TRBJ1-4; D gene uncertain. Per germline, CDR1 LNHDA and CDR2 SQIVND (reference sequence). The CDR3 consists of 14 residues. V dropped 3 bases and J dropped 5 bases, with 10 bases sitting between them. The CDR3 protein is CASSIRVTNEKLFF. CDR3 nucleotide sequence: TGTGCCAGTAGTATTCGGGTGACGAATGAAAAACTGTTTTTT.

The rearrangement joins TRBV11-2 to TRBJ2-1; D is possibly TRBD2 (5 bases). V lost 4 bases and J 10 bases, leaving 17 bases between the germline ends. In germline, CDR1 is SGHAT, CDR2 FQNNGV. The CDR3 loop spans 14 amino acids. CDR3 region: CASSSQTAGGEQFF. The CDR3 DNA is TGTGCCAGCAGCTCCCAGACTGCCGGAGGCGAGCAGTTCTTC.

This sequence joins TRBV12-3 or TRBV12-4 and TRBJ1-1; no clear D gene. This CDR3 spans 13 amino acids. V lost 3 bases to trimming and J lost 8 bases, with 13 bases between them. The CDR3 DNA reads TGTGCCAGCAGTTTGTTGTCTACCATAGAAGCTTTCTTT. This translates into CASSLLSTIEAFF.

This chain connects TRBV20-1 to TRBJ2-7; a weak D match, TRBD2 (5 bases). Trimming left V 5 bases short and J 5 bases short, with 10 bases between. Germline values: CDR1 DFQATT, CDR2 SNEGSKA (reference sequence). This CDR3 comprises 11 residues. CDR3 nucleotides: TGCAGTGCTGAGGGATTCCACGAGCAGTACTTC. Protein: CSAEGFHEQYF.

The chain has TRBV11-2 and TRBJ1-1, with 7 nucleotides matching TRBD1. V lost 2 bases, J lost 2 bases, and 5 bases stayed unmatched. This CDR3 region has 15 residues. Germline V gene lookup returns CDR1 SGHAT and CDR2 FQNNGV. As DNA, the CDR3 is TGTGCCAGCAGCTTACTCCGGGACAGAAACACTGAAGCTTTCTTT. Translation gives CASSLLRDRNTEAFF.